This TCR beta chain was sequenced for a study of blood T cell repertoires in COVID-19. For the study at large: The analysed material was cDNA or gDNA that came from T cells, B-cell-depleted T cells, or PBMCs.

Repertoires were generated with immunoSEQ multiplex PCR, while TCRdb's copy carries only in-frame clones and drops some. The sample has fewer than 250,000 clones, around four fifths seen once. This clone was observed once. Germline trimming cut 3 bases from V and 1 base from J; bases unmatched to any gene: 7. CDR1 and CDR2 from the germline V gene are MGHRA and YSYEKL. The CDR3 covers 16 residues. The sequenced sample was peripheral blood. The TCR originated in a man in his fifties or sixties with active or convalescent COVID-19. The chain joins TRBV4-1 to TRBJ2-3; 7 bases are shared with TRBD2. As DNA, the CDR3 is TGCGCCAGCAGCCAGTCCCCAACTAGCGGCACAGATACGCAGTATTTT. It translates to CASSQSPTSGTDTQYF.